This T cell receptor beta chain was found in a study of T cell repertoires in cytomegalovirus infection. Of note for this clonotype: Its antigen is currently unknown. Relative to the germline gene, one junction end is altered; a read error may explain this.

Study-wide results and limits: Adding up the frequency of public TCR beta families identified people who carried CMV plus the relevant HLA.

Each CDR3 protein is one row after TCRdb ran MiXCR on the reads. The data hold about 680,000 distinct CDR3 sequences, with approximately 24% observed a single time. Germline V gene sequence: CDR1 MGHRA, CDR2 YSYEKL. This CDR3 contains 15 residues. Sequenced: CD8+ T cells from PBMCs. The chain has TRBV4-1 and TRBJ2-1; a weak D match, TRBD2 (5 bases). The receptor's source is a human donor in good health (CMV status not recorded). Some clones in this sample may be carry-over from other donors' samples. The CDR3 DNA reads as TGCGCCAGCAACCAATCCGAGGGTCCCTACAATGAGCAGTTCTTC. Protein: CASNQSEGPYNEQFF.